These T cell receptor beta chains were read from a single sample in a study of T and B cells in COVID-19 patients. In TCRdb, the multiplex PCR reads were re-called with MiXCR into one record per CDR3 protein. Among 8,000 to 10,000 distinct CDR3 sequences listed, 25% to 30% were seen once. Sequencing was done on a sample of blood. These receptors came from a human donor who had recovered from COVID-19. The CDR3 runs from the conserved cysteine through the conserved F or W. The D gene is left open where the match is weak. Where a row states a size, it is once, few, many or the class of an expanded clone; other rows omit it.

cdr3_aa	cdr3_nt	d_call	clone_size	j_call	v_call
CASSPGLAGGLPSTDTQYF	TGTGCCAGCAGCCCCGGACTAGCGGGAGGTCTCCCTAGCACAGATACGCAGTATTTT	TRBD2	many	TRBJ2-3	TRBV6-5
CASTLRRSYGYTF	TGTGCCAGCACCTTACGAAGGAGCTATGGCTACACCTTC	NA	many	TRBJ1-2	TRBV6-2/TRBV6-3
CASSQSQLNTEAFF	TGTGCCAGCAGTCAAAGCCAGCTGAACACTGAAGCTTTCTTT	NA	NA	TRBJ1-1	TRBV5-4
CATLYRGKDYNEQFF	TGCGCCACCTTGTACCGGGGTAAGGACTACAATGAGCAGTTCTTC	NA	NA	TRBJ2-1	TRBV23-1
CASSNEVGLGNTIYF	TGCGCCAGCAGCAATGAGGTGGGGCTCGGAAACACCATATATTTT	NA	NA	TRBJ1-3	TRBV5-1
CSALPSGIGNEQFF	TGCAGTGCTCTTCCTAGCGGGATAGGCAATGAGCAGTTCTTC	TRBD2	few	TRBJ2-1	TRBV20-1
CACQGAPGVGETQYF	TGTGCCTGCCAAGGGGCCCCAGGGGTCGGAGAGACCCAGTACTTC	NA	NA	TRBJ2-5	TRBV30
CASSRRGDGYNSPLHF	TGTGCCAGCAGCCGCCGTGGGGACGGGTATAATTCACCCCTCCACTTT	NA	medium-sized	TRBJ1-6	TRBV6-5
CASRGLAGDNEQFF	TGTGCCAGTAGGGGACTAGCGGGGGACAATGAGCAGTTCTTC	TRBD2	NA	TRBJ2-1	TRBV19
CSVVAPPGTEAFF	TGCAGCGTTGTTGCCCCACCCGGAACTGAAGCTTTCTTT	NA	NA	TRBJ1-1	TRBV29-1
CASSFERGYTDTQYF	TGTGCCAGCAGTTTCGAGCGGGGATACACAGATACGCAGTATTTT	TRBD2	medium-sized	TRBJ2-3	TRBV12-3/TRBV12-4
CASSNWDSGANVLTF	TGTGCCAGCAGCAATTGGGACTCTGGGGCCAACGTCCTGACTTTC	NA	few	TRBJ2-6	TRBV21-1
CASKGPSKSSYNEQFF	TGTGCCAGCAAGGGTCCTAGCAAGAGCTCCTACAATGAGCAGTTCTTC	NA	NA	TRBJ2-1	TRBV28
CASSLGGENTEAFF	TGTGCCAGCAGTTTAGGGGGTGAGAACACTGAAGCTTTCTTT	NA	NA	TRBJ1-1	TRBV12-3/TRBV12-4
CASSMGTPGGAHIQYF	TGTGCCAGTAGTATGGGGACCCCAGGGGGCGCGCACATTCAGTACTTC	TRBD1	medium-sized	TRBJ2-4	TRBV19
CASSDTGSYSNQPQHF	TGTGCCAGTAGTGATACAGGTTCGTATAGCAATCAGCCCCAGCATTTT	NA	medium-sized	TRBJ1-5	TRBV19
CSARGTQGQMNTEAFF	TGCAGTGCTAGAGGGACCCAGGGGCAAATGAACACTGAAGCTTTCTTT	NA	NA	TRBJ1-1	TRBV20-1